This T cell receptor (beta chain) is from a study of T cell responses to AZD1222 COVID-19 vaccine. About the research overall: Analysis merged second doses at about 4 or about 12 weeks.

Assay used: immunoSEQ multiplex PCR; TCRdb lists only in-frame clones, some missing. This table holds under 150,000 clones, 80% to 95% found once. Germline values: CDR1 SGHTS, CDR2 YDEGEE. V was shortened by 8 bases and J by 0 bases, with 9 bases between the two germline ends. This CDR3 spans 14 amino acids. V is TRBV5-8 and J is TRBJ1-6; D not resolved. Sample: peripheral blood, taken on day 0 of AZD1222 vaccination. The clonotype originates from an adult in good health. CDR3 sequence reads: CASTASSYNSPLHF. The CDR3 region has the DNA TGTGCCAGTACGGCCAGCTCCTATAATTCACCCCTCCACTTT. The full variable domain, in which reference TRBV5-8 and TRBJ1-6 provide the parts outside the CDR3, is EAGVTQSPTHLIKTRGQQATLRCSPISGHTSVYWYQQALGLGLQFLLWYDEGEERNRGNFPPRFSGRQFPNYSSELNVNALELEDSALYLCASTASSYNSPLHFGNGTRLTVT.